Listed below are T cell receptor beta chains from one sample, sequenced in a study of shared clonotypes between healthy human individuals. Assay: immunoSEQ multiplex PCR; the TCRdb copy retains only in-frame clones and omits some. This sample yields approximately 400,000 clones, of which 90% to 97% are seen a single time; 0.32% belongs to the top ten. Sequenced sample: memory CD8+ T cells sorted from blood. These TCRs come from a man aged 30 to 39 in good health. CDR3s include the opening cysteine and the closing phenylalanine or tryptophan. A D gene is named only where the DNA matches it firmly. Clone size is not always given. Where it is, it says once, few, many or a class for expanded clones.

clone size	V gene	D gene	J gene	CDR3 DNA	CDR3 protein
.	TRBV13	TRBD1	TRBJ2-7	TGTGCCAGCAGTTACAAAGGGGGCGCCTTCGAGCAGTACTTC	CASSYKGGAFEQYF
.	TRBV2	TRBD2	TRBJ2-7	TGTGCCAGCAGTTATCTAGCGGGAACTTACGAGCAGTACTTC	CASSYLAGTYEQYF
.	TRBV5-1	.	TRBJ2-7	TGCGCCAGCAAAGGGTTTAGCGGACCAACCTACGAGCAGTACTTC	CASKGFSGPTYEQYF
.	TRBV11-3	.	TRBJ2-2	TGTGCCAGCAGCCAGTACATCACCGGGGAGCTGTTTTTT	CASSQYITGELFF
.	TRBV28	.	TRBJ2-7	TGTGCCAGCAGTTTAGGGGGCACCATCTCCTACGAGCAGTACTTC	CASSLGGTISYEQYF
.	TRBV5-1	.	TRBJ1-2	TGCGCCAGCAGCCCCCTGGCCCGAAGGGGCTACACCTTC	CASSPLARRGYTF
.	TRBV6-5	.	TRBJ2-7	TGTGCCAGCAGTTTTAGCAAAGGGTACGAGCAGTACTTC	CASSFSKGYEQYF
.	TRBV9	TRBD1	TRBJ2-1	TGTGCCAGCAGCATCTCCGGGACAGGGGGCAATGAGCAGTTCTTC	CASSISGTGGNEQFF
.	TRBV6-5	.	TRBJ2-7	TGTGCCAGCAGTTACTCGGGGGGACACAACTACGAGCAGTACTTC	CASSYSGGHNYEQYF
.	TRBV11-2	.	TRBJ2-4	TGTGCCAGCAGCTTAGGAACAGGGATGCCTCATCAGTACTTC	CASSLGTGMPHQYF
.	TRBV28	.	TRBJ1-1	TGTGCCAGCAGTTATCCAACAAGGGCCTATAATGAAGCTTTCTTT	CASSYPTRAYNEAFF
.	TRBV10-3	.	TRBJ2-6	TGCGCCATCACGACGGGGGCCTCTGGGGCCAACGTCCTGACTTTC	CAITTGASGANVLTF
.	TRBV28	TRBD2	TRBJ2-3	TGTGCCAGTGCCCCGGGACTAGAGCACCCAGATACGCAGTATTTT	CASAPGLEHPDTQYF
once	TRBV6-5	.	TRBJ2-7	TGTGCCAGCAGTTACTCCGGGACCGAGACCTACGAGCAGTACTTC	CASSYSGTETYEQYF
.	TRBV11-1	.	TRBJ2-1	TGTGCCAGCAGCCGTTCGGATGAGCAGTTCTTC	CASSRSDEQFF
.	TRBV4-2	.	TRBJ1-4	TGTGCCAGCAGCCAAGATCGCTGGACTAATGAAAAACTGTTTTTT	CASSQDRWTNEKLFF
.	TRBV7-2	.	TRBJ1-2	TGTGCCAGCAGCTTTGGGGCCAACTATGGCTACACCTTC	CASSFGANYGYTF
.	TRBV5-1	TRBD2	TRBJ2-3	TGCGCCAGCAGCTTGCCTAGCGGGACAGATACGCAGTATTTT	CASSLPSGTDTQYF
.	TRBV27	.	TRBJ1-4	TGTGCCAGCAGTTTCCGGTGGGGCCGGAATGAAAAACTGTTTTTT	CASSFRWGRNEKLFF
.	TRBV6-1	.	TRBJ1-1	TGTGCCAGCAGTGAATGGGGATCGAACACTGAAGCTTTCTTT	CASSEWGSNTEAFF
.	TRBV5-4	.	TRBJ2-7	TGTGCCAGCAGTTATGGCTACGAGCAGTACTTC	CASSYGYEQYF
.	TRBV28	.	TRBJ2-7	TGTGCCAGCAGTTCCTCCGGGCGCGAGCAGTACTTC	CASSSSGREQYF
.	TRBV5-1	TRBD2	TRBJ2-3	TGCGCCAGCAGTTATGGACTAGTTGCAGATACGCAGTATTTT	CASSYGLVADTQYF
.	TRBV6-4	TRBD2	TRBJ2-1	TGTGCCAGCACCCCTCAAGCGGGAGTGTGGAATGAGCAGTTCTTC	CASTPQAGVWNEQFF
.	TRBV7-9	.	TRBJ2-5	TGTGCCAGCAGCTACAGGGACCAAGAGACCCAGTACTTC	CASSYRDQETQYF
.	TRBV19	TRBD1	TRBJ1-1	TGTGCCAGTAGAAGGGACAGGGCTGAAGCTTTCTTT	CASRRDRAEAFF
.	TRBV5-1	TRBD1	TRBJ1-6	TGCGCCAGCAGCTTGGTACCGGGACAGGGAAATTCACCCCTCCACTTT	CASSLVPGQGNSPLHF
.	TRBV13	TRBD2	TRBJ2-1	TGTGCCAGCAGGCGTACATGGACTAGCGGCTACAATGAGCAGTTCTTC	CASRRTWTSGYNEQFF
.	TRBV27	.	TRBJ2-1	TGTGCCAGCAGTTTATGGGGACTTCTACCTAACAATGAGCAGTTCTTC	CASSLWGLLPNNEQFF
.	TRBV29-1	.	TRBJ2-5	TGCAGCGTCCCCGACTTAGGACAGGAGGGAGAGACCCAGTACTTC	CSVPDLGQEGETQYF
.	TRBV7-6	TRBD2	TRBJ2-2	TGTGCCATAGCGGGAGGCACCGGGGAGCTGTTTTTT	CAIAGGTGELFF
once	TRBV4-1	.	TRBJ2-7	TGCGCCAGCAGCCAAGATCCCGGGACCTCCCCCGCCGAGCAGTACTTC	CASSQDPGTSPAEQYF
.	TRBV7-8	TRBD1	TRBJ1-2	TGTGCCAGCAGCCCCCGGGACAGGGGGCCCTATGGCTACACCTTC	CASSPRDRGPYGYTF
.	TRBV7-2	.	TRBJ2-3	TGTGCCAGCAGCTTAGGTCCCGGCAGCGCACGCACAGATACGCAGTATTTT	CASSLGPGSARTDTQYF
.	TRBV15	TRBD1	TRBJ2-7	TGTGCCACCAGCAGAGATCCTGGGGGGACAGGGTACTTC	CATSRDPGGTGYF
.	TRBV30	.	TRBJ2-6	TGTGCCTGGAGTGTAGCAGGCAACGTCCTGACTTTC	CAWSVAGNVLTF
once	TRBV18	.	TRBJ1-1	TGTGCCAGCTCACTGGGCTTGCTTAACACTGAAGCTTTCTTT	CASSLGLLNTEAFF
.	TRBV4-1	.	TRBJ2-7	TGCGCCAGCAGCCCCCGGGGGACGGAGAGCTCCTACGAGCAGTACTTC	CASSPRGTESSYEQYF
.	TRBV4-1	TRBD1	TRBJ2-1	TGCGCCAGCAGCCAACCCCCCGACAGGGTCCATGAGCAGTTCTTC	CASSQPPDRVHEQFF
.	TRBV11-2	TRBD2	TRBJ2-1	TGTGCCAGCAGCTCCTACCCCAAGACTAGCGGAGCCTTTTACAATGAGCAGTTCTTC	CASSSYPKTSGAFYNEQFF
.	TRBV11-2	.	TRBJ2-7	TGTGCCAGCAGCTTAGGATTGGCTCGGGGTTGGGTCGAGCAGTACTTC	CASSLGLARGWVEQYF
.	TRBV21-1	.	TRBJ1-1	TGTGCCAGCAGCAAAGATCTAGGGGGAATCACTGAAGCTTTCTTT	CASSKDLGGITEAFF
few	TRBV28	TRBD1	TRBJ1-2	TGTGCCAGCAGGCCCACAGGGGGAGGATATGGCTACACCTTC	CASRPTGGGYGYTF
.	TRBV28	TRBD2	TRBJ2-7	TGTGCCAGCACACGCGGTAGCGGGAGGTCCTACGAGCAGTACTTC	CASTRGSGRSYEQYF
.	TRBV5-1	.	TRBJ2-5	TGCGCCAGTCGACAGAACTTACAAGAGACCCAGTACTTC	CASRQNLQETQYF